Below are 27 T cell receptor beta chains sequenced from a single sample in a study of T-cell memory formation after mild COVID-19. A single record per CDR3 protein comes from TCRdb applying MiXCR to the 5' RACE reads. The sample records some 62,000 distinct CDR3 sequences, about 10% being singletons. Sequencing input: PBMCs or a T cell subset sorted from them (not recorded which). The receptors originated from a man younger than 35 who had mild COVID-19 (a few samples of this study predate the infection). Cell type and time point are not known.

This clonotype was counted between two and nine times. The chain combines TRBV5-1 with TRBJ2-3, with a weak D call TRBD1 (6 bases). The CDR3 loop spans 14 amino acids. Trimming shortened V by 4 bases and J by 6 bases, and 15 bases separated the two germline ends. CDR1 SGHRS and CDR2 YFSETQ come from the germline V gene. CDR3 sequence reads: CASSPRTDYDTQYF. For the CDR3, the DNA is TGCGCCAGCAGCCCCCGGACAGATTATGATACGCAGTATTTT.

This clonotype appeared many times. The chain uses TRBV10-3 and TRBJ2-7; 7 bases agree with TRBD2. This CDR3 is built from 10 residues. Germline trimming cut 11 bases from V and 2 bases from J; bases unmatched to any gene: 0. In germline, CDR1 is ENHRY, CDR2 SYGVKD. The CDR3 DNA sequence: TGTGCCGCGGGAGCCTACGAGCAGTACTTC. It yields the protein CAAGAYEQYF.

This CDR3 reads CATTAGKVLYEQYV. As DNA, the CDR3 is TGTGCCACCACCGCAGGGAAGGTTCTCTACGAGCAGTACGTC. This chain links TRBV28 with TRBJ2-7; TRBD1 is a possible D gene (5 bases). The CDR3 runs 14 residues. CDR1 and CDR2 from the germline V gene are MDHEN and SYDVKM. Trimming removed 10 bases at V and 3 bases at J, with 19 bases between.

This clonotype came up a few times. The genes are TRBV7-6 and TRBJ2-6; D tentatively reads TRBD1 or TRBD2 (5 bases each). This CDR3 spans 18 amino acids. Germline CDR1 reads SGHVS; CDR2 reads FNYEAQ. V lost 5 bases, J lost 0 bases, and 17 bases lay in between. CDR3 nucleotide sequence: TGTGCCAGCAGCCCCACGGGACCGATGAGCTCTGGGGCCAACGTCCTGACTTTC. Protein: CASSPTGPMSSGANVLTF. The entire variable domain, with the rest obtained from reference TRBV7-6 and TRBJ2-6, is as follows: GAGVSQSPRYKVTKRGQDVALRCDPISGHVSLYWYRQALGQGPEFLTYFNYEAQQDKSGLPNDRFSAERPEGSISTLTIQRTEQRDSAMYRCASSPTGPMSSGANVLTFGAGSRLTVL.

The chain employs TRBV25-1 and TRBJ1-2; TRBD1 matches 7 bases. This CDR3 spans 13 amino acids. Germline assignment: CDR1 MGHDK and CDR2 SYGVNS. V trimming: 8 bases; J trimming: 4 bases; junction bases outside the gene matches: 7. The CDR3 DNA follows: TGTGCCAGCGCGGTAACAGGGGTCTATGGCTACACCTTC. This sequence encodes CASAVTGVYGYTF.

This clonotype was counted only a few times. This CDR3 reads CATLGEGQGEAFF. The CDR3 DNA sequence: TGTGCCACCCTCGGAGAGGGACAGGGTGAAGCTTTCTTT. This sequence joins TRBV2 and TRBJ1-1; 9 bases are shared with TRBD1. Losses at the gene ends were 10 bases for V and 7 bases for J; bases not matched to a gene: 10. Per the germline V gene, CDR1 is SNHLY and CDR2 is FYNNEI. This CDR3 spans 13 amino acids.

The V gene is TRBV6-5, the J gene TRBJ1-2; 9 positions agree with TRBD1. CDR3 length: 15 amino acids. Germline values: CDR1 MNHEY, CDR2 SVGAGI. The J segment lost 4 bases and the V segment lost 2 bases, leaving 5 bases of the junction unmatched. The CDR3 spells CASSYQTGGGYGYTF. The CDR3 nucleotides are TGTGCCAGCAGTTACCAGACAGGGGGTGGCTATGGCTACACCTTC.

The gene calls are TRBV5-1 and TRBJ2-3; a possible D gene is TRBD2 (6 bases). Deletions cut 3 bases from V and 0 bases from J, with 14 bases between. The CDR3 is made up of 16 amino acids. Germline V gene sequence: CDR1 SGHRS, CDR2 YFSETQ. Written as DNA, the CDR3 is TGCGCCAGCAGCTCGTTGTCTGCGGGGAGCACAGATACGCAGTATTTT. Its protein is CASSSLSAGSTDTQYF.

This clonotype was found a few times. V is TRBV7-2 and J is TRBJ1-5; no clear D. Germline V gene lookup returns CDR1 SGHTA and CDR2 FQGNSA. The CDR3 contains 14 residues. Trimming took 9 bases from V and 0 from J, leaving 12 bases between them. The CDR3 nucleotides read TGTGCCAGTACCACGGGCCCTAGCAATCAGCCCCAGCATTTT. It encodes CASTTGPSNQPQHF.

This clonotype was seen at least ten times. V gene TRBV7-2 combines with J gene TRBJ2-2, with a weak D call TRBD2 (6 bases). The CDR3 runs 16 residues. Germline V gene sequence: CDR1 SGHTA, CDR2 FQGNSA. V was shortened by 3 bases and J by 4 bases, with 15 bases between the two germline ends. The CDR3 coding sequence is TGTGCCAGCAGCTTGGGACTTCGGGAGCCCACCGGGGAGCTGTTTTTT. Encoded protein: CASSLGLREPTGELFF.

The chain carries TRBV11-2 and TRBJ2-7; perhaps TRBD1 as D (5 bases). This CDR3 has 12 amino acids. Germline CDR1 reads SGHAT; CDR2 reads FQNNGV. Trimming took off 5 bases at V and 2 bases at J, with 7 bases between the two ends. DNA for the CDR3: TGTGCCAGCAGCAGACAGCCCTACGAGCAGTACGTC. Translation: CASSRQPYEQYV.

This clonotype was seen more than once but under ten times. The chain uses TRBV10-3 and TRBJ1-6; a weak D match, TRBD1 (6 bases). The germline V gene has CDR1 ENHRY and CDR2 SYGVKD. The CDR3 has 13 amino acids. Trimming left V 6 bases short and J 9 bases short, with 12 bases between. The CDR3 reads CAIRGEGGSPLHF. The CDR3 DNA is TGTGCCATCAGGGGCGAGGGGGGTTCACCCCTCCACTTT.

In its sample, this clonotype was seen a few times. At one end, the junction sequence differs from germline, possibly due to a read error. V and J are TRBV7-2 and TRBJ2-1; D is unresolved. Germline V lookup: CDR1 SGHTA, CDR2 FQGNSA. CDR3 length: 14 residues. The CDR3 region is CASSLDNGFDEQFF. CDR3 nucleotides: TGTGCCAGCAGTTTAGATAATGGATTCGATGAGCAGTTCTTC. Full variable domain (outside the CDR3, taken from reference TRBV7-2 and TRBJ2-1): GAGVSQSPSNKVTEKGKDVELRCDPISGHTALYWYRQSLGQGLEFLIYFQGNSAPDKSGLPSDRFSAERTGGSVSTLTIQRTQQEDSAVYLCASSLDNGFDEQFFGPGTRLTVL.

This clonotype was picked up a small number of times. This chain uses TRBV12-3 or TRBV12-4 with TRBJ1-2, with TRBD1 identical over 9 bases. The ends lost 4 bases at V and 4 bases at J; junction bases unmatched: 13. CDR3 length: 17 residues. CDR3 loop: CASSSPGQGVSTYGYTF. For the CDR3, the DNA is TGTGCCAGCAGTTCCCCGGGACAGGGCGTTTCTACCTATGGCTACACCTTC.

This clonotype has a count of ten or more. The chain employs TRBV5-1 and TRBJ2-1, with D perhaps TRBD2 (5 bases). The CDR3 is 15 residues long. Germline values: CDR1 SGHRS, CDR2 YFSETQ. The V end lost 4 bases, the J end lost 7 bases, and 18 bases lay between the germline ends. The CDR3 protein is CASSLGPGGWNEQFF. The CDR3, as DNA: TGCGCCAGCAGCCTAGGGCCCGGCGGGTGGAATGAGCAGTTCTTC.

This clonotype was seen only a few times. V is TRBV5-1 and J is TRBJ2-1; possibly TRBD1 for D (6 bases). Trimming took off 4 bases at V and 0 bases at J, with 14 bases between the two ends. The germline CDR1 and CDR2 sequences are SGHRS and YFSETQ. This CDR3 has 16 residues. CDR3 region: CASSRSGQSSYNEQFF. The CDR3 DNA follows: TGCGCCAGCAGCCGTTCGGGACAAAGCTCCTACAATGAGCAGTTCTTC.

This clonotype was detected ten times or more. The CDR3 protein is CASSQESAGTQYF. The CDR3 nucleotides are TGCGCCAGCAGCCAAGAATCGGCGGGTACGCAGTATTTT. This sequence joins TRBV4-3 and TRBJ2-3; tentative D call: TRBD2 (5 bases). Germline loops: CDR1 LGHNA, CDR2 YSLEER. The V and J ends lost 0 bases and 8 bases respectively, with 9 bases between them. CDR3 length: 13 residues.

The CDR3: CASSPDRESHNEQFF. The CDR3 coding sequence is TGTGCCAGCAGCCCGGACAGGGAGTCCCACAATGAGCAGTTCTTC. This chain uses TRBV6-6 with TRBJ2-1, with TRBD1 matching 8 bases. CDR3 length: 15 amino acids. Per germline, CDR1 MNHNY and CDR2 SVGAGI (reference sequence). J was trimmed by 5 bases and V by 6 bases; bases with no gene match: 9.

The table lists this clonotype with a few counts. V and J are TRBV5-1 and TRBJ1-2, with 7 bases matching TRBD1. In germline, CDR1 is SGHRS, CDR2 YFSETQ. This CDR3 has 15 residues. With 0 bases clipped from V and 8 bases from J, the junction kept 10 bases outside the gene matches. CDR3 nucleotide sequence: TGCGCCAGCAGCTTGGAGCCAGGGGGTAATCAGGGCTACACCTTC. Residues: CASSLEPGGNQGYTF.

This clonotype was observed many times. The CDR3 sequence is CASSLSGISYNEQFF. The CDR3 bases are TGTGCCAGCAGCTTAAGCGGGATCTCCTACAATGAGCAGTTCTTC. The rearrangement joins TRBV7-8 to TRBJ2-1; 7 bases match TRBD2. CDR1 and CDR2 from the germline V gene are SGHVS and FQNEAQ. V lost 2 bases to trimming and J lost 0 bases; unmatched junction nucleotides: 1. The CDR3 loop spans 15 amino acids.

The chain couples TRBV20-1 to TRBJ2-3; D is perhaps TRBD2 (6 bases). Germline-derived CDR1 and CDR2 are DFQATT and SNEGSKA (reference sequence). The CDR3 contains 16 residues. Trimming cost V 0 bases and J 4 bases, with 17 bases left between them. CDR3 sequence: CSARDWGGDFPDTQYF. CDR3 sequence (DNA): TGCAGTGCTAGAGATTGGGGCGGGGACTTCCCAGATACGCAGTATTTT.

Only a few counts were recorded for this clonotype. The V and J genes are TRBV11-2 and TRBJ1-2; no clear D gene. This CDR3 spans 13 amino acids. The germline V gene has CDR1 SGHAT and CDR2 FQNNGV. V was clipped by 0 bases and J by 10 bases, with 12 bases between them. This CDR3 reads CASSLEALGDYTF. The CDR3, as DNA: TGTGCCAGCAGCTTAGAGGCGCTCGGGGACTACACCTTC.

The rearrangement links TRBV14 to TRBJ2-5, with 7 bases matching TRBD2. The CDR3 has 14 amino acids. Germline trimming cut 4 bases from V and 5 bases from J; bases unmatched to any gene: 7. Germline loops: CDR1 SGHDN, CDR2 FVKESK. This CDR3 is CASSPMGGTETQYF. The DNA for the CDR3 is TGTGCCAGCAGCCCCATGGGGGGGACGGAGACCCAGTACTTC.

The chain couples TRBV15 to TRBJ2-1; tentatively, D is TRBD1 or TRBD2 (7 bases each). CDR1 is LNHNV, CDR2 YYDKDF, per germline (reference sequence). The CDR3 covers 16 residues. V was trimmed by 0 bases and J by 4 bases, leaving 13 bases between them. For the CDR3, the DNA is TGTGCCACCAGCAGAGAGGGGGGGACAGAATACAATGAGCAGTTCTTC. This codes for CATSREGGTEYNEQFF.

There are a few counts of this clonotype. This chain uses TRBV29-1 with TRBJ1-2, with D hard to call. The CDR3 covers 13 residues. V lost 0 bases to trimming and J lost 6 bases, with 11 bases between them. CDR1 and CDR2 from the germline V gene are SQVTM and ANQGSEA. The CDR3 coding sequence is TGCAGCGTTGAAGAAATCTATTTTAATGGCTACACCTTC. This translates into CSVEEIYFNGYTF.

The rearrangement links TRBV20-1 to TRBJ2-2; D not resolved. This CDR3 comprises 15 residues. Trimming left V 6 bases short and J 0 bases short, with 14 bases between. CDR1 is DFQATT and CDR2 is SNEGSKA in the germline V gene (reference sequence). As DNA, the CDR3 is TGCAGTGCCACAAACGTTAGGTCGAACACCGGGGAGCTGTTTTTT. Residues: CSATNVRSNTGELFF.

This clonotype has a handful of counts. This rearrangement joins TRBV20-1 to TRBJ2-1; the D gene is possibly TRBD1 (5 bases). V was shortened by 3 bases and J by 7 bases, with 13 bases between the two germline ends. Germline CDR1 reads DFQATT; CDR2 reads SNEGSKA (reference sequence). The CDR3 is made up of 13 amino acids. The CDR3 protein is CSASGQGRNEQFF. In DNA, the CDR3 is TGCAGTGCTAGTGGGCAGGGTAGGAATGAGCAGTTCTTC.